The text below deals with one T cell receptor beta chain. Its cognate antigen is unknown. The record originates from a study of cytomegalovirus exposure and HLA in healthy donors. The study, taken as a whole, reports: The authors considered a cluster of highly shared sequence variants likely to be a sequencing artifact.

PCR primers comprised 60 Vbeta and 13 Jbeta primers. Assay: immunoSEQ multiplex PCR; the TCRdb copy retains only in-frame clones and omits some. The sample carries 90,000 to 140,000 clones, about 80% recorded once. The CDR3 runs to 17 residues. V was pared by 3 bases and J by 3 bases, with 19 bases between. Germline CDR1 is SGHRS and CDR2 is YFSETQ. Sequencing was carried out using PBMCs. This sequence was found in a man in his thirties or forties in good health and CMV-seronegative. The gene calls are TRBV5-1 and TRBJ1-3, with D unclear. The CDR3 DNA is TGCGCCAGCAGCTCTACCCCCGAGGAGGGATTTGGAAACACCATATATTTT. It translates to CASSSTPEEGFGNTIYF.